The rows below give T cell receptor beta chains drawn from one sample of a study of cytomegalovirus exposure and HLA in healthy donors. Sequencing was performed with immunoSEQ multiplex PCR; in TCRdb, only in-frame clones are kept and a portion is missing. The sample includes 100,000 to 150,000 clones. Sequencing input: PBMCs. The source is a man between 18 and 29 years old in good health and CMV-seronegative. The CDR3 runs from the conserved cysteine through the conserved F or W. D genes are given only for firm matches.

D | J | V | DNA | CDR3
NA | TRBJ2-5 | TRBV28 | TGTGCCAGCAGCCGCCCGGGGGGCGGAGAGACCCAGTACTTC | CASSRPGGGETQYF
NA | TRBJ2-1 | TRBV7-2 | TGTGCCAGCAGCTTAGGCTCCCAGGGCAATGAGCAGTTCTTC | CASSLGSQGNEQFF
NA | TRBJ2-2 | TRBV9 | TGTGCCAGCAGCGTAGGTGGGCAGCCTACCGGGGAGCTGTTTTTT | CASSVGGQPTGELFF
TRBD1 | TRBJ2-7 | TRBV5-1 | TGCGCCAGCAGGGACGGGACAGCTGGATCCTACGAGCAGTACTTC | CASRDGTAGSYEQYF
TRBD1 | TRBJ1-6 | TRBV11-2 | TGTGCCAGCAGCTTAGGGACAGGGATGAATTCACCCCTCCACTTT | CASSLGTGMNSPLHF
NA | TRBJ2-1 | TRBV28 | TGTGCCAGCATGGGGGGTTACAATGAGCAGTTCTTC | CASMGGYNEQFF
TRBD1 | TRBJ2-7 | TRBV10-1 | TGCGCCAGCAGTGAAGGGCCGGGACAGGGAGGGCAGTACTTC | CASSEGPGQGGQYF
TRBD2 | TRBJ2-2 | TRBV7-8 | TGTGCCAGCAGCTTAGAATTCGGTTCGGGAGGAACAACCGGGGAGCTGTTTTTT | CASSLEFGSGGTTGELFF
NA | TRBJ2-7 | TRBV7-2 | TGTGCCAGCAGCTTAGCGGGGCGCGGCGAGCAGTACTTC | CASSLAGRGEQYF
NA | TRBJ2-5 | TRBV6-5 | TGTGCCAGCAGGCCAGGAGGAAGCAAAGAGACCCAGTACTTC | CASRPGGSKETQYF
NA | TRBJ1-3 | TRBV6-1 | TGTGCCAGCATCTTCGGAAACACCATATATTTT | CASIFGNTIYF
NA | TRBJ2-7 | TRBV5-4 | TGTGCCAGCAGCTTGGACGGCTCCTACGAGCAGTACTTC | CASSLDGSYEQYF
NA | TRBJ1-1 | TRBV5-5 | TGTGCCAGCAGCCTCGCCGGAGGAGCTTTCTTT | CASSLAGGAFF
TRBD1 | TRBJ2-7 | TRBV5-1 | TGCGCCAGCAGCGATCAGGGGGCCGTTTACGAGCAGTACTTC | CASSDQGAVYEQYF
TRBD1 | TRBJ2-7 | TRBV6-1 | TGTGCCAGCAGCGACCAGGGGGCGGCCTACGAGCAGTACTTC | CASSDQGAAYEQYF
NA | TRBJ1-5 | TRBV12-5 | TGTGCTAGTATTTTTCGGGGGGGAATGGAGGGGAGCAATCAGCCCCAGCATTTT | CASIFRGGMEGSNQPQHF
NA | TRBJ1-2 | TRBV9 | TGTGCCAGCAGCGTAGGGGGGGGGCAGGCCGGTGGCTACACCTTC | CASSVGGGQAGGYTF
NA | TRBJ1-4 | TRBV7-9 | TGTGCCAGCAGCATACCTCAGGGAGGGGCAACTAATGAAAAACTGTTTTTT | CASSIPQGGATNEKLFF
TRBD2 | TRBJ2-7 | TRBV28 | TGTGCCAGCATCATAGCGGGGGGCTACGAGCAGTACTTC | CASIIAGGYEQYF
TRBD1 | TRBJ1-3 | TRBV4-3 | TGCGCCAGCAGCCAAGAACTCCGGGACAGGACCTCTGGAAACACCATATATTTT | CASSQELRDRTSGNTIYF
NA | TRBJ1-6 | TRBV5-1 | TGCGCCAGCAGCTTGTCCGGGGTCTATAATTCACCCCTCCACTTT | CASSLSGVYNSPLHF
NA | TRBJ2-2 | TRBV29-1 | TGCAGCGCCGCAGGCGCTAAGAACACCGGGGAGCTGTTTTTT | CSAAGAKNTGELFF
TRBD1 | TRBJ1-1 | TRBV5-1 | TGCGCCAGCAGCTTTAGACAGGGAAGGATTGGGGACACTGAAGCTTTCTTT | CASSFRQGRIGDTEAFF
NA | TRBJ2-2 | TRBV7-3 | TGTGCCAGCAGCTTTCGAGCGGAGAACACCGGGGAGCTGTTTTTT | CASSFRAENTGELFF
NA | TRBJ1-1 | TRBV7-3 | TGTGCCAGCAGCTTATACGGATGGGGGGGGGAAGCTTTCTTT | CASSLYGWGGEAFF
NA | TRBJ1-2 | TRBV5-5 | TGTGCCAGCGCAAAACCCGGACAGCAAAACTATGGCTACACCTTC | CASAKPGQQNYGYTF
NA | TRBJ2-7 | TRBV6-6 | TGTGCCAGCAGTTACCCGGTGGGGGCCCACGAGCAGTACTTC | CASSYPVGAHEQYF
NA | TRBJ1-1 | TRBV29-1 | TGCAGCGTAAGACAGTTCATGAACACTGAAGCTTTCTTT | CSVRQFMNTEAFF
NA | TRBJ2-3 | TRBV7-3 | TGTGCCAGCAGCGCCGGGGAAAGGTGGACAGATACGCAGTATTTT | CASSAGERWTDTQYF
TRBD1 | TRBJ1-6 | TRBV2 | TGTGCCAGCAGTACAGGGGACTCACCCCTCCACTTT | CASSTGDSPLHF
TRBD1 | TRBJ1-6 | TRBV5-1 | TGCGCCAGCCGAACGGGACAGGCCAATTCACCCCTCCACTTT | CASRTGQANSPLHF
TRBD2 | TRBJ2-1 | TRBV9 | TGTGCCAGCAGCGTAATAAAAAGCGGGGGCTCCTACAATGAGCAGTTCTTC | CASSVIKSGGSYNEQFF
NA | TRBJ1-5 | TRBV28 | TGTGCCAGCAGTTTCCAGCTACGGGAGCCCCAGCATTTT | CASSFQLREPQHF
TRBD2 | TRBJ2-7 | TRBV4-3 | TGCGCCAGCAGCCAAGATATAGCGGGAATCTACGAGCAGTACTTC | CASSQDIAGIYEQYF
NA | TRBJ2-2 | TRBV7-2 | TGTGCCAGCAGCTTAGCTGGCCTAGCGACCGGGGAGCTGTTTTTT | CASSLAGLATGELFF
NA | TRBJ1-1 | TRBV11-3 | TGTGCCAGCAGCTTAGAGCCCACAGAACCTGAAGCTTTCTTT | CASSLEPTEPEAFF
TRBD2 | TRBJ2-3 | TRBV10-1 | TGCGCCAGCGGAACTAAAGATCGGAGGGGTACTAGCGGGGGGTACTCAGATACGCAGTATTTT | CASGTKDRRGTSGGYSDTQYF
TRBD2 | TRBJ2-1 | TRBV30 | TGTGCCTGGAGTGGACTAGCGGGGCCTAACGCAGCAGTGTTCTTC | CAWSGLAGPNAAVFF
TRBD1 | TRBJ1-3 | TRBV5-5 | TGTGCCAGCAGCTTCGGACAGGGGCTCGGCTCTGGAAACACCATATATTTT | CASSFGQGLGSGNTIYF
TRBD1 | TRBJ2-2 | TRBV6-1 | TGTGCCAGCAGCCGGGACAGACTCACCGGGGAGCTGTTTTTT | CASSRDRLTGELFF
NA | TRBJ1-4 | TRBV6-5 | TGTGCCAGCAGTTATGCCGGTGGAGGCTCTAGGGAAAAACTGTTTTTT | CASSYAGGGSREKLFF
NA | TRBJ1-5 | TRBV5-6 | TGTGCCAGCAGCTTTAAAAGGGAGATTAATCAGCCCCAGCATTTT | CASSFKREINQPQHF
TRBD1 | TRBJ2-7 | TRBV5-1 | TGCGCCAGCAGCTTAGACAGGGGTCCCTACGAGCAGTACTTC | CASSLDRGPYEQYF
NA | TRBJ1-3 | TRBV30 | TGTGCCTGGAGTGTATACTCTGGAAACACCATATATTTT | CAWSVYSGNTIYF
TRBD1 | TRBJ1-2 | TRBV29-1 | TGCAGCGTGACTGTGGGGGTAGGGGGCAATGGCTACACCTTC | CSVTVGVGGNGYTF
TRBD1 | TRBJ1-4 | TRBV15 | TGTGCCACCAGCACTACCAACAGGGGGGATAGGGAAAAACTGTTTTTT | CATSTTNRGDREKLFF
TRBD2 | TRBJ2-5 | TRBV5-4 | TGTGCCAGTGGACTAGCGGGAGTTCAAGAGACCCAGTACTTC | CASGLAGVQETQYF
NA | TRBJ1-1 | TRBV27 | TGTGCCAGCAGTATCCGAGGGAACGCTGAAGCTTTCTTT | CASSIRGNAEAFF
NA | TRBJ2-3 | TRBV11-2 | TGTGCCAGCAGCTTTTGGGGGGGCACAGATACGCAGTATTTT | CASSFWGGTDTQYF
TRBD1 | TRBJ1-3 | TRBV7-9 | TGTGCCAGCAGGAGTTGGGACAGTCCTGGAAACACCATATATTTT | CASRSWDSPGNTIYF
NA | TRBJ2-7 | TRBV10-3 | TGTGCCATCAACCCCTCAGGGGGGCGCGAGCAGTACTTC | CAINPSGGREQYF
NA | TRBJ2-7 | TRBV11-1 | TGTGCCAGCAGCTTAGGGGAGGACGAGCAGTACTTC | CASSLGEDEQYF
NA | TRBJ2-5 | TRBV23-1 | TGCGCCAGCAGTCATGGGGGGGCGTTTCAAGAGACCCAGTACTTC | CASSHGGAFQETQYF
TRBD1 | TRBJ2-5 | TRBV6-5 | TGTGCCGCCGGGACAGCATCAGGGCAGTACTTC | CAAGTASGQYF
NA | TRBJ1-6 | TRBV9 | TGTGCCAGCAGCGTAGGACAAGGAAATTCACCCCTCCACTTT | CASSVGQGNSPLHF